This T cell receptor (beta chain) was retrieved from a study of cytomegalovirus exposure and HLA in healthy donors. Overall study context: HLA-typed donors were the source of around 87 million unique TCRs, which an early data release held.

PCR employed 60 Vbeta and 13 Jbeta primers. Some clones are missing from TCRdb's copy, which holds only in-frame ones; the method was immunoSEQ multiplex PCR. The data contain tens of thousands of clones, roughly 69% of them singletons. Study conclusions and caveats: In a later analysis, V- and J-gene trimming of beta chains associated with a DCLRE1C missense variant, replicated independently.

The germline CDR1 and CDR2 sequences are SGHAT and FQNNGV. The CDR3 is made up of 15 amino acids. Deletions cut 5 bases from V and 1 base from J, with 14 bases between. Comments on this clone: Its antigen is as yet unknown.

Sequencing input: PBMCs. The TCR comes from a woman aged 25 to 39 in good health and CMV-seronegative. The rearrangement joins TRBV11-2 to TRBJ2-5; D unresolved. The CDR3 here is CASSPRGSVQETQYF. Here the CDR3 DNA reads TGTGCCAGCAGCCCCCGAGGCTCGGTCCAAGAGACCCAGTACTTC. Full variable domain (outside the CDR3, taken from reference TRBV11-2 and TRBJ2-5): EAGVAQSPRYKIIEKRQSVAFWCNPISGHATLYWYQQILGQGPKLLIQFQNNGVVDDSQLPKDRFSAERLKGVDSTLKIQPAKLEDSAVYLCASSPRGSVQETQYFGPGTRLLVL.